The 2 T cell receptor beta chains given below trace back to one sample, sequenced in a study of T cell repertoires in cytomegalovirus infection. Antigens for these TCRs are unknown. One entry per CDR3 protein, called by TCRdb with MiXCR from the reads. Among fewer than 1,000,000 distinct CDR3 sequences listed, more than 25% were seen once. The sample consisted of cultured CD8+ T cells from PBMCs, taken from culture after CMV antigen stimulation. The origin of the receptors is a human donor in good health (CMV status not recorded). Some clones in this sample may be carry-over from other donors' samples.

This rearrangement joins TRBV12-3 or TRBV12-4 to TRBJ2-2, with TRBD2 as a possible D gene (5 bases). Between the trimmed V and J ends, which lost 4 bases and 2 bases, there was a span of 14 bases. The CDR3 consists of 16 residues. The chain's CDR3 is CASSSILDFNTGELFF. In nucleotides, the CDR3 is TGTGCCAGCAGTTCGATCCTGGACTTTAACACCGGGGAGCTGTTTTTT.

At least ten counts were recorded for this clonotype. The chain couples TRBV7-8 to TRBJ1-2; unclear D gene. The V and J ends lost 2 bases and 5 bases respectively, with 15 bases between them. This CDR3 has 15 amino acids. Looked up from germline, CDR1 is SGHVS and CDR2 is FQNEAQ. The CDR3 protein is CASSLMGDSDYGYTF. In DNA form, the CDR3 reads TGTGCCAGCAGCTTAATGGGAGACTCTGATTATGGCTACACCTTC.